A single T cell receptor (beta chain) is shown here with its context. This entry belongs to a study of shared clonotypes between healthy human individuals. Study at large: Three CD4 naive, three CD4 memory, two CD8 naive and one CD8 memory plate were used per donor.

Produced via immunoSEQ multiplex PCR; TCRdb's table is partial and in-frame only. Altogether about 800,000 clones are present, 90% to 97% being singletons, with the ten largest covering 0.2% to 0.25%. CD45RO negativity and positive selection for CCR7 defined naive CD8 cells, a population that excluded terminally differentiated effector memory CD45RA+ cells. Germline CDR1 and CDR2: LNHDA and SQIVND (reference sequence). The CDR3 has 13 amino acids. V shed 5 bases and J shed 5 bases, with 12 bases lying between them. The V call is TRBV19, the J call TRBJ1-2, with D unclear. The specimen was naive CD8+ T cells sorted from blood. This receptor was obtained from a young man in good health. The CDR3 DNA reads TGTGCCAGTAGTTTTGGTCTGAGTTATGGCTACACCTTC. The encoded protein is CASSFGLSYGYTF.